Sequencing of this T cell receptor (beta chain) was carried out in a study of cytomegalovirus exposure and HLA in healthy donors. Study results and caveats: CMV serostatus was the sole immune exposure information available. An analysis was carried out at a later point. It showed that HLA-associated TCR beta chains were more clonally expanded than equally common non-associated chains. Researchers catalogued about 160 TCR beta chains as cytomegalovirus-associated.

With 60 Vbeta and 13 Jbeta primers, the PCR was carried out. Assay: immunoSEQ multiplex PCR; the TCRdb copy retains only in-frame clones and omits some. The repertoire table contains 120,000 to 150,000 clones. As regards this clone: The antigen remains undetermined.

The source of this sequence is a woman between 45 and 60 years old in good health and CMV-seronegative. The sample consisted of PBMCs.

CDR3 loop: CASFSSTGGLNTIYF. The CDR3 nucleotides are TGTGCCAGCTTCTCCTCGACAGGGGGCTTAAACACCATATATTTT. V and J are TRBV28 and TRBJ1-3; 10 bases fit TRBD1. Germline CDR1 reads MDHEN; CDR2 reads SYDVKM. The CDR3 is 15 amino acids. The V and J ends lost 8 bases and 6 bases, in that order; junction bases with no gene match: 10.